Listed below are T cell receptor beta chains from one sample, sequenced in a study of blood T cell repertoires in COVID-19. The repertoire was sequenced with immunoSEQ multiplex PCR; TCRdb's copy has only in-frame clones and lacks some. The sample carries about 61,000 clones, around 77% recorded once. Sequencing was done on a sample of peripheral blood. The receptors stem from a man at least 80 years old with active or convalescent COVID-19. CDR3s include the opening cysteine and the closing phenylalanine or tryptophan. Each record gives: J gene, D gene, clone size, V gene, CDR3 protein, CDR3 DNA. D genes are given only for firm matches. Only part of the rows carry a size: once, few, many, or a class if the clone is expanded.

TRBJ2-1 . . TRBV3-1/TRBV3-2 CASSHELHGQSMDNEQFF TGTGCCAGCAGCCATGAACTACATGGACAATCCATGGACAATGAGCAGTTCTTC
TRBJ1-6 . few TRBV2 CASSPGGADSPLHF TGTGCCAGCAGTCCCGGGGGGGCCGATTCACCCCTCCACTTT
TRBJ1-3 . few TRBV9 CASSVDGISGNTIYF TGTGCCAGCAGCGTCGACGGGATCTCTGGAAACACCATATATTTT
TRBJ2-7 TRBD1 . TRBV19 CASSTGGYGYEQYF TGTGCCAGTAGTACAGGGGGCTACGGGTACGAGCAGTACTTC
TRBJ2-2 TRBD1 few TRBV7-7 CASSLYRGHAGELFF TGTGCTAGCAGCTTATACAGGGGGCACGCCGGGGAGCTGTTTTTT
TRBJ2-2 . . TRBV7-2 CASTWGVGYPGELFF TGTGCCAGCACTTGGGGGGTGGGGTACCCCGGGGAGCTGTTTTTT
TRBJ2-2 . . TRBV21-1 CASSRDFTELFF TGTGCCAGCAGCCGGGACTTTACGGAGCTGTTTTTT
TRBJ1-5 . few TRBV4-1 CASSPRQADQPQHF TGCGCCAGCAGCCCCCGACAGGCTGATCAGCCCCAGCATTTT
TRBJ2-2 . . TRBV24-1 CATRQVTGELFF TGTGCCACCAGACAGGTCACCGGGGAGCTGTTTTTT
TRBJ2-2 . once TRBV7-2 CASSLGGEITGELFF TGTGCCAGCTCCTTAGGGGGAGAGATCACCGGGGAGCTGTTTTTT
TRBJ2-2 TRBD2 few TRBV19 CASSRTSGSADTGELFF TGTGCCAGTAGTAGGACTAGCGGGAGTGCGGACACCGGGGAGCTGTTTTTT
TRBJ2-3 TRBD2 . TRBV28 CASASGGRSPTDTQYF TGTGCCAGCGCATCGGGAGGGAGGTCGCCCACAGATACGCAGTATTTT
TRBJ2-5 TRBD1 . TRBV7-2 CASTEQGALETQYF TGTGCCAGCACCGAACAGGGGGCGTTAGAGACCCAGTACTTC
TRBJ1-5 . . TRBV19 CASNNGYQPQHF TGTGCCAGTAATAACGGTTATCAGCCCCAGCATTTT
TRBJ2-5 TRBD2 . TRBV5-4 CASSSGLAGAGGETQYF TGTGCCAGCAGCTCAGGACTAGCAGGAGCGGGAGGAGAGACCCAGTACTTC
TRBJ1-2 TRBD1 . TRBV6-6 CASSRQGAYGYTF TGTGCCAGCAGTAGACAGGGCGCCTATGGCTACACCTTC
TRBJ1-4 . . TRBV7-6 CASSTETATNEKLFF TGTGCCAGCAGCACCGAAACTGCAACTAATGAAAAACTGTTTTTT
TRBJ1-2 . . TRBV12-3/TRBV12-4 CASRQKRLYGYTF TGTGCCAGCAGACAGAAACGCCTCTATGGCTACACCTTC
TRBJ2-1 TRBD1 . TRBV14 CASSQKTGFGSYNEQFF TGTGCCAGCAGCCAAAAGACAGGGTTCGGCTCCTACAATGAGCAGTTCTTC
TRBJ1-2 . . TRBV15 CATRTWTRSNYGYTF TGTGCCACCCGCACTTGGACACGAAGTAACTATGGCTACACCTTC
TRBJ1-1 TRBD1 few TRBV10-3 CAISALTGEATEAFF TGTGCCATCAGCGCTCTGACAGGGGAGGCAACTGAAGCTTTCTTT
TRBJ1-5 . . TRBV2 CASSDKTAAQPQHF TGTGCCAGCAGTGACAAAACGGCGGCTCAGCCCCAGCATTTT
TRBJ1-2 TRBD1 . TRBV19 CASRDRGRTNYGYTF TGTGCCAGCCGGGACAGGGGTCGAACTAACTATGGCTACACCTTC
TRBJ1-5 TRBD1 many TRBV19 CASSNPWGTGAQPQHF TGTGCCAGTAGTAACCCCTGGGGGACAGGGGCGCAGCCCCAGCATTTT
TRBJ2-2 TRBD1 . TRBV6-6 CASIGTGLTGELFF TGTGCCAGCATCGGGACAGGGCTTACCGGGGAGCTGTTTTTT
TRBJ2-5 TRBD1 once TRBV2 CASRQTGGGETQYF TGTGCCAGCAGGCAGACAGGGGGCGGAGAGACCCAGTACTTC
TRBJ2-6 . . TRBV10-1 CASSDGRTPSGANVLTF TGCGCCAGCAGTGATGGGAGGACCCCTTCTGGGGCCAACGTCCTGACTTTC
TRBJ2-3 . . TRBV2 CASRNLAASTDTQYF TGTGCCAGCAGGAACTTAGCGGCTAGCACAGATACGCAGTATTTT
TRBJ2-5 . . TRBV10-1 CASSRGQANQETQYF TGCGCCAGCAGCCGAGGACAAGCAAATCAAGAGACCCAGTACTTC
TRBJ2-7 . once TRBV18 CASSPRQGDDEQYF TGTGCCAGCTCACCACGGCAGGGCGACGACGAGCAGTACTTC
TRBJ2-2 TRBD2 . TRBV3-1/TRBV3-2 CASSRGLAGARGELFF TGTGCCAGCAGCCGTGGTTTAGCGGGGGCCCGGGGGGAGCTGTTTTTT
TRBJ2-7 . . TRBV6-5 CATATEGHEQYF TGTGCCACGGCAACCGAGGGCCACGAGCAGTACTTC
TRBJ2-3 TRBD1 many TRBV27 CASRKSQGTGILDTQYF TGTGCCAGCAGGAAATCCCAGGGGACAGGGATTCTGGATACGCAGTATTTT
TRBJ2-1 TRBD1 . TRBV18 CASSYQGESYNEQFF TGTGCCAGCTCGTATCAGGGGGAGTCCTACAATGAGCAGTTCTTC
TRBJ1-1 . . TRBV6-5 CASSYSRAGTEAFF TGTGCCAGCAGTTATAGTCGAGCTGGTACTGAAGCTTTCTTT
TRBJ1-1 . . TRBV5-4 CASSYGTEAFF TGTGCCAGCAGCTACGGGACTGAAGCTTTCTTT
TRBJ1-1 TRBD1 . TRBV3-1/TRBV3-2 CASSQQNRGNTEAFF TGTGCCAGCAGCCAACAAAACAGGGGGAACACTGAAGCTTTCTTT
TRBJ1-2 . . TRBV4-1 CASSDEQGNYGYTF TGCGCCAGCAGCGACGAACAGGGTAACTATGGCTACACCTTC
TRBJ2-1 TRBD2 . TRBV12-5 CASGQKTGGDEQFF TGTGCTAGTGGACAAAAAACGGGGGGTGATGAGCAGTTCTTC
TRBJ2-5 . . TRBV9 CASSVTPGQETQYF TGTGCCAGCAGCGTAACCCCCGGTCAAGAGACCCAGTACTTC
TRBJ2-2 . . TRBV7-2 CASSLIRGTGELFF TGTGCCAGCAGCTTGATTAGAGGGACCGGGGAGCTGTTTTTT
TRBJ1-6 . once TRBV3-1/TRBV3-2 CASSQVINSPLHF TGTGCCAGCAGCCAAGTTATCAATTCACCCCTCCACTTT
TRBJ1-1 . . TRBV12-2 CASRPHYSGGRENTEAFF TGTGCAAGTCGCCCTCACTACAGTGGGGGCAGGGAGAACACTGAAGCTTTCTTT
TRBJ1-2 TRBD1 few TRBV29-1 CSVETPRDSFYGYTF TGCAGCGTTGAGACCCCCCGGGACAGTTTCTATGGCTACACCTTC